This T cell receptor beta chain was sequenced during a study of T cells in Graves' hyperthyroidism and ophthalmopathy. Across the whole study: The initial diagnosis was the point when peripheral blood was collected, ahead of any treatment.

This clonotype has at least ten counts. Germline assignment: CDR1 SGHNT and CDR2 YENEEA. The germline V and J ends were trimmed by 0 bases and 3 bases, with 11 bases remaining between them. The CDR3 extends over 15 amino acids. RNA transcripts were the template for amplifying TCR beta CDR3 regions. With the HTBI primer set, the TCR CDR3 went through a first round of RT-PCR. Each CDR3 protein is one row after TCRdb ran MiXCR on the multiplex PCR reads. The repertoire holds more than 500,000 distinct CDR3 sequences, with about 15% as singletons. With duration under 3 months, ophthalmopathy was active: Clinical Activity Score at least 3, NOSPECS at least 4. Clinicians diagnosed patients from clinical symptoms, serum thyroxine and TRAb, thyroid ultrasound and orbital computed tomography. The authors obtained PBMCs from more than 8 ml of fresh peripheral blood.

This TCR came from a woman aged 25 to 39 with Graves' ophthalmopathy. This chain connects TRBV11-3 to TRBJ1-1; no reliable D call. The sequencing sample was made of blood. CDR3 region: CASSLDPGMDTEAFF. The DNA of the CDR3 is TGTGCCAGCAGCTTAGACCCGGGAATGGACACTGAAGCTTTCTTT.